This T cell receptor beta chain was sequenced during a study of chronic HIV infection and antiretroviral therapy. Trimming took off 6 bases at V and 3 bases at J, with 11 bases between the two ends. Looked up from germline, CDR1 is MDHEN and CDR2 is SYDVKM. The CDR3 spans 13 residues. Using its own MiXCR run on the 5' RACE reads, TCRdb lists one record per CDR3 protein. Of tens of thousands of distinct CDR3 sequences in the sample, 8% to 10% were seen once. Sequenced input: peripheral blood. V usage is TRBV28 and J usage is TRBJ2-5, with D perhaps matching TRBD1 or TRBD2 (6 bases each). This TCR derives from an adult who had HIV and had not received antiretroviral therapy, or was an uninfected healthy control (not recorded which). CDR3 nucleotide sequence: TGTGCCAGCAGGGCCGGGGGCGAAGAGACCCAGTACTTC. Protein product: CASRAGGEETQYF.